Presented here are 31 T cell receptor beta chains from one specimen sequenced in a study of blood T cell repertoires in COVID-19. The assay was immunoSEQ multiplex PCR, and TCRdb's table has in-frame clones only and misses some. Seen here are about 250,000 clones, about nine tenths observed once, and the top ten hold 0.94%. Sequencing was performed on peripheral blood. These receptors came from a middle-aged woman who had recovered from COVID-19.

The chain is built from TRBV7-2 and TRBJ2-5; 8 nucleotides align to TRBD1. There are 14 residues in the CDR3. The junction had 3 bases not matched to a gene; V was cut back by 4 bases and J by 2 bases. CDR1 and CDR2 (germline): SGHTA, FQGNSA. Here the CDR3 DNA reads TGTGCCAGCAGCTCACAGGGGGAGCAAGAGACCCAGTACTTC. Its protein is CASSSQGEQETQYF.

This rearrangement joins TRBV7-2 to TRBJ1-2; a possible D gene is TRBD1 (5 bases). V lost 3 bases and J lost 3, with 8 bases in between. Germline V gene sequence: CDR1 SGHTA, CDR2 FQGNSA. The CDR3 runs to 13 residues. In DNA form, the CDR3 reads TGTGCCAGCAGCTTCAAGGGGTACTATGGCTACACCTTC. It yields the protein CASSFKGYYGYTF.

The chain joins TRBV6-5 to TRBJ1-1; tentatively, D is TRBD1 (5 bases). The CDR3 totals 15 residues. Germline loops: CDR1 MNHEY, CDR2 SVGAGI. The V end lost 6 bases, the J end lost 1 base, and 15 bases lay between the germline ends. This CDR3 is CASRGPTDPNTEAFF. The CDR3 DNA is TGTGCCAGCAGGGGCCCGACAGACCCGAACACTGAAGCTTTCTTT.

This chain connects TRBV7-3 to TRBJ2-7, with TRBD2 identical over 8 bases. Trimming cost V 5 bases and J 3 bases; bases outside gene matches: 9. This CDR3 region has 15 residues. Looked up from germline, CDR1 is SGHTA and CDR2 is FQGTGA. CDR3 sequence (DNA): TGTGCCAGCAGCCCCGGTGGGGCGGGAGGCTACGAGCAGTACTTC. Protein: CASSPGGAGGYEQYF.

The J gene is TRBJ1-6, the V gene TRBV2; TRBD1 is a possible D gene (5 bases). This CDR3 has 12 amino acids. The V end was cut by 8 bases, the J end by 10 bases, with 12 bases between. Germline V gene data show CDR1 as SNHLY and CDR2 as FYNNEI. CDR3 amino acids: CASGRGESPLHF. CDR3 sequence (DNA): TGTGCCAGCGGCCGGGGGGAATCACCCCTCCACTTT.

The chain links TRBV27 to TRBJ1-6; the match to TRBD1 covers 7 bases. Germline CDR1 MNHEY, CDR2 SMNVEV (reference sequence). This CDR3 has 13 amino acids. Trimming at V came to 5 bases and at J to 10 bases, leaving 5 bases not matched to a gene. The CDR3: CASSMTGYSPLHF. The CDR3 coding sequence is TGTGCCAGCAGTATGACAGGGTACTCACCCCTCCACTTT.

Written as DNA, the CDR3 is TGTGCCAGTAGTATGGCCAGCGGCCGCACAGATACGCAGTATTTT. This codes for CASSMASGRTDTQYF. The rearrangement joins TRBV19 to TRBJ2-3; possibly TRBD2 for D (5 bases). V lost 3 bases and J 1 base, leaving 11 bases between the germline ends. Germline CDR1 reads LNHDA; CDR2 reads SQIVND (reference sequence). CDR3 size: 15 residues.

The chain joins TRBV6-5 to TRBJ1-1; D possibly corresponds to TRBD1 (5 bases). This CDR3 has 14 amino acids. CDR1 and CDR2 (germline): MNHEY, SVGAGI. V lost 6 bases, J lost 2 bases, and 13 bases lay in between. The CDR3 is CASSGRVSNTEAFF. Here the CDR3 DNA reads TGTGCCAGCAGCGGCAGGGTTTCTAACACTGAAGCTTTCTTT.

J is TRBJ2-7 and V is TRBV29-1; perhaps TRBD2 as D (6 bases). This CDR3 spans 12 amino acids. Germline loops: CDR1 SQVTM, CDR2 ANQGSEA. Trimming removed 4 bases from V and 0 bases from J, with 7 bases in between. The CDR3, as DNA: TGCAGCGTTGCCGGGAGCTCCTACGAGCAGTACTTC. Protein product: CSVAGSSYEQYF.

The chain joins TRBV4-1 to TRBJ2-1; unclear D gene. Deletions cut 2 bases from V and 10 bases from J, with 12 bases between. This CDR3 is 13 amino acids long. Germline V CDR1 and CDR2: MGHRA, YSYEKL. The CDR3 DNA reads TGCGCCAGCAGCCAACAGGCGACGGCCGAGCAGTTCTTC. Protein sequence: CASSQQATAEQFF.

This chain connects TRBV28 to TRBJ2-2; TRBD2 matches 10 bases. Germline assignment: CDR1 MDHEN and CDR2 SYDVKM. The CDR3 spans 15 residues. V lost 7 bases and J lost 4; bases outside the gene matches: 6. The CDR3 coding sequence is TGTGCCAGCATGCTAGCGGGAGCGGGCACCGGGGAGCTGTTTTTT. Amino acids: CASMLAGAGTGELFF. The complete variable domain, with remaining parts taken from reference TRBV28 and TRBJ2-2, reads DVKVTQSSRYLVKRTGEKVFLECVQDMDHENMFWYRQDPGLGLRLIYFSYDVKMKEKGDIPEGYSVSREKKERFSLILESASTNQTSMYLCASMLAGAGTGELFFGEGSRLTVL.

V is TRBV6-1 and J is TRBJ2-1, with 7 bases aligning to TRBD2. Losses at the gene ends were 2 bases for V and 5 bases for J; bases not matched to a gene: 0. The CDR3 length is 13 residues. The germline gives CDR1 MNHNS, CDR2 SASEGT. The CDR3 DNA follows: TGTGCCAGCAGTGAACTAGCGGACAATGAGCAGTTCTTC. This gives the protein CASSELADNEQFF.

The rearrangement links TRBV7-8 to TRBJ2-1, with 8 bases that match TRBD2. The trim removed 2 bases at V and 0 bases at J, leaving 6 bases unmatched. Germline V gene lookup returns CDR1 SGHVS and CDR2 FQNEAQ. The CDR3 extends over 17 amino acids. The CDR3, as DNA: TGTGCCAGCAGCTTAAGGGCGGGGGGTAGCTCCTACAATGAGCAGTTCTTC. Translating gives CASSLRAGGSSYNEQFF.

The V and J genes are TRBV6-2 or TRBV6-3 and TRBJ2-2, with 10 bases lining up with TRBD2. V gave up 2 bases and J gave up 2 bases; unmatched junction bases: 11. Germline V gene data show CDR1 as MNHEY and CDR2 as SVGEGT. The CDR3 loop spans 19 amino acids. CDR3 sequence: CASSYLSGRALGNTGELFF. CDR3 bases: TGTGCCAGCAGTTACCTCAGCGGGAGGGCCCTGGGCAACACCGGGGAGCTGTTTTTT.

J is TRBJ1-4 and V is TRBV13, with D perhaps TRBD1 (6 bases). This CDR3 region has 13 residues. Between the trimmed V and J ends, which lost 3 bases and 8 bases, there was a span of 10 bases. CDR1 PRHDT and CDR2 FYEKMQ come from the germline V gene (reference sequence). The CDR3 DNA reads as TGTGCCAGCAGCTTGACAGGTGGCGAAAAACTGTTTTTT. Its protein is CASSLTGGEKLFF.

The V and J genes are TRBV29-1 and TRBJ2-7; TRBD2 aligns across 10 bases. CDR1 and CDR2 from the germline V gene are SQVTM and ANQGSEA. Trimming took 2 bases from V and 3 from J; bases not matched to a gene: 7. CDR3 length equals 15 residues. In DNA form, the CDR3 reads TGCAGCGTTGAAATGGTGGCTAGCGGGAGCTACGAGCAGTACTTC. Its protein product is CSVEMVASGSYEQYF.

The chain links TRBV5-6 to TRBJ2-1; 7 bases agree with TRBD1. This CDR3 contains 14 residues. V lost 4 bases to trimming and J lost 2 bases; unmatched junction nucleotides: 3. CDR1 is SGHDT and CDR2 is YYEEEE in the germline V gene. CDR3 in amino acids: CASSLTGTYNEQFF. CDR3 sequence (DNA): TGTGCCAGCAGCCTGACAGGGACCTACAATGAGCAGTTCTTC.

The genes are TRBV19 and TRBJ1-5; 7 positions agree with TRBD1. Losses at the gene ends were 4 bases for V and 6 bases for J; bases not matched to a gene: 12. The length of the CDR3 is 16 residues. The germline gives CDR1 LNHDA, CDR2 SQIVND (reference sequence). The CDR3 spells CASSTLTGVEGQPQHF. CDR3 bases: TGTGCCAGTAGTACCCTCACAGGGGTGGAAGGTCAGCCCCAGCATTTT.

The genes are TRBV29-1 and TRBJ2-7; TRBD2 might be the D (5 bases). V was pared by 5 bases and J by 6 bases, with 14 bases between. From germline, CDR1 is SQVTM and CDR2 ANQGSEA. The CDR3 has 12 residues. CDR3 region: CSVRVGGFEQYF. For the CDR3, the DNA is TGCAGCGTTCGGGTCGGAGGCTTCGAGCAGTACTTC.

Only a few counts were recorded for this clone. The CDR3 sequence: CASSPGQTTTNEKLFF. The DNA of the CDR3 is TGCGCCAGCAGCCCTGGACAGACGACAACTAATGAAAAACTGTTTTTT. The gene calls are TRBV5-1 and TRBJ1-4; a possible D gene is TRBD1 (6 bases). Germline assignment: CDR1 SGHRS and CDR2 YFSETQ. V was pared by 4 bases and J by 0 bases, with 13 bases between. CDR3 length equals 16 residues.

The V and J genes are TRBV6-6 and TRBJ1-4; D is ambiguous. The V end was cut by 9 bases, the J end by 4 bases, with 6 bases between. CDR3 length: 11 residues. The germline gives CDR1 MNHNY, CDR2 SVGAGI (reference sequence). DNA of the CDR3: TGTGCCAGTTCCGGTAATGAAAAACTGTTTTTT. Translated, it gives CASSGNEKLFF.

The rearrangement joins TRBV12-5 to TRBJ2-7, with 7 bases matching TRBD2. The germline gives CDR1 LGHNT, CDR2 FRNRAP. This CDR3 comprises 19 residues. V lost 0 bases, J lost 1 base, and 15 bases stayed unmatched. The CDR3 loop is CASGLVPLMAGEKSYEQYF. CDR3 sequence (DNA): TGTGCTAGTGGTTTGGTCCCCCTAATGGCGGGAGAGAAATCCTACGAGCAGTACTTC. Full variable domain (missing parts from reference TRBV12-5 and TRBJ2-7): DARVTQTPRHKVTEMGQEVTMRCQPILGHNTVFWYRQTMMQGLELLAYFRNRAPLDDSGMPKDRFSAEMPDATLATLKIQPSEPRDSAVYFCASGLVPLMAGEKSYEQYFGPGTRLTVT.

This chain connects TRBV6-5 to TRBJ1-1; tentative D call: TRBD1 (6 bases). Germline CDR1 MNHEY, CDR2 SVGAGI. The CDR3 length is 13 residues. The ends were cut back, 6 bases at V and 1 base at J, with 9 bases in the middle. The CDR3, as DNA: TGTGCCAGCAGCGGGACAACGAACACTGAAGCTTTCTTT. This codes for CASSGTTNTEAFF.

This rearrangement joins TRBV12-3 or TRBV12-4 to TRBJ1-1, with a weak D call TRBD1 (5 bases). The V end was cut by 8 bases, the J end by 5 bases, with 15 bases between. The CDR3 extends over 13 amino acids. CDR3 coding DNA: TGTGCCAGCGTCAGTGCAGGGCGGACTGAAGCTTTCTTT. This encodes CASVSAGRTEAFF.

In its sample, this clone was seen once. The genes are TRBV27 and TRBJ1-2; 9 nucleotides agree with TRBD1. Per germline, CDR1 MNHEY and CDR2 SMNVEV (reference sequence). The CDR3 consists of 15 residues. V lost 5 bases and J lost 4; bases outside the gene matches: 8. CDR3 sequence: CASSVTGGESYGYTF. The DNA for the CDR3 is TGTGCCAGCAGTGTAACAGGGGGCGAGAGCTATGGCTACACCTTC.

CDR3 bases: TGTGCCAGCAGCCTAGCCGCCCGGGAGACCCAGTACTTC. Amino acids: CASSLAARETQYF. The chain is built from TRBV3-1 (or the pseudogene TRBV3-2) and TRBJ2-5; unclear D gene. The V end was cut by 4 bases, the J end by 5 bases, with 11 bases between. Germline lookup yields CDR1 LGHDT and CDR2 YNNKEL (reference sequence). The CDR3 is made up of 13 amino acids.

V usage is TRBV6-5 and J usage is TRBJ2-7; 8 nucleotides align to TRBD1. CDR3 size: 14 residues. J gave up 2 bases and V 8 bases, and 8 bases lay outside the gene matches. Looked up from germline, CDR1 is MNHEY and CDR2 is SVGAGI. This CDR3 is CASEDRGGPYEQYF. CDR3 nucleotide sequence: TGTGCCAGCGAAGACAGGGGAGGTCCCTACGAGCAGTACTTC.

This chain joins TRBV27 and TRBJ2-7; D is undetermined. CDR1 and CDR2 from the germline V gene are MNHEY and SMNVEV (reference sequence). This CDR3 has 11 amino acids. Trimming removed 5 bases from V and 5 bases from J, with 7 bases in between. CDR3 DNA: TGTGCCAGCAGTAACCTAGACGAGCAGTACTTC. This sequence encodes CASSNLDEQYF.

The J gene is TRBJ2-3, the V gene TRBV27, with TRBD2 matching 8 bases. The CDR3 contains 14 residues. V was pared by 6 bases and J by 0 bases, with 2 bases of the junction left unmatched. CDR1 is MNHEY and CDR2 is SMNVEV in the germline V gene (reference sequence). CDR3 coding DNA: TGTGCCAGCAGGACTAGCGCCAGCACAGATACGCAGTATTTT. Its translation: CASRTSASTDTQYF.

This clone was seen more than once but under ten times. The chain has TRBV30 and TRBJ1-5; 9 bases are a match to TRBD1. J lost 6 bases, V lost 3 bases, and 9 bases had no gene match. The germline CDR1 and CDR2 sequences are GTSNPN and SVGIG (reference sequence). This CDR3 contains 15 residues. The CDR3 is CAWSTQGAMGQPQHF. In nucleotides, the CDR3 is TGTGCCTGGAGCACACAGGGGGCGATGGGTCAGCCCCAGCATTTT. Filled out from reference TRBV30 and TRBJ1-5, the complete variable domain reads SQTIHQWPATLVQPVGSPLSLECTVEGTSNPNLYWYRQAAGRGLQLLFYSVGIGQISSEVPQNLSASRPQDRQFILSSKKLLLSDSGFYLCAWSTQGAMGQPQHFGDGTRLSIL.

The chain employs TRBV27 and TRBJ1-1; D possibly corresponds to TRBD1 (5 bases). CDR1 and CDR2 (germline): MNHEY, SMNVEV (reference sequence). The V end lost 0 bases, the J end lost 4 bases, and 9 bases lay between the germline ends. This CDR3 has 14 residues. CDR3 in amino acids: CASSLSVRATEAFF. The DNA for the CDR3 is TGTGCCAGCAGTTTATCAGTCAGGGCCACTGAAGCTTTCTTT.